The rows below give T cell receptor beta chains drawn from one sample of a study of shared clonotypes between healthy human individuals. The table came from immunoSEQ multiplex PCR; TCRdb's copy has only in-frame clones and leaves some out. The repertoire includes 1,400,000 or so clones, approximately 98.5% of them detected once, and around 0.33% sits in the top ten. Sequencing was performed on naive CD4+ T cells sorted from blood. Source of these receptors: a man aged 30 to 45 in good health. Both conserved end residues are part of each CDR3. The order of the fields is clone size, J gene, V gene, D gene, CDR3 protein, CDR3 DNA. A D gene is named only where the DNA matches it firmly. Size is omitted from some rows. Given values are once, few, many or a class for expanded clones.

>.|TRBJ2-1|TRBV6-6|.
CASSYLELGSYNEQFF
TGTGCCAGCAGTTACCTAGAGTTGGGCTCCTACAATGAGCAGTTCTTC
>.|TRBJ1-5|TRBV28|.
CASSFSQPQHF
TGTGCCAGCAGTTTTTCGCAGCCCCAGCATTTT
>.|TRBJ2-3|TRBV6-6|TRBD1
CASGTGGARTDTQYF
TGTGCCAGCGGGACAGGGGGCGCAAGAACAGATACGCAGTATTTT
>.|TRBJ2-2|TRBV10-1|.
CASSIAAGIHPTGELFF
TGCGCCAGCAGTATAGCTGCAGGAATCCACCCCACCGGGGAGCTGTTTTTT
>.|TRBJ2-3|TRBV27|.
CARAAQYF
TGTGCCCGGGCGGCGCAGTATTTT
>.|TRBJ1-5|TRBV28|TRBD1
CASRIWDRINQPQHF
TGTGCCAGCAGGATTTGGGACAGAATCAATCAGCCCCAGCATTTT
>.|TRBJ2-1|TRBV5-1|TRBD2
CASSLASGTFNEQFF
TGCGCCAGCAGCTTGGCTAGCGGGACCTTTAATGAGCAGTTCTTC
>.|TRBJ2-1|TRBV11-2|TRBD2
CASSLGLAGYNEQFF
TGTGCCAGCAGCCTAGGGCTAGCGGGGTACAATGAGCAGTTCTTC
>.|TRBJ2-3|TRBV27|TRBD2
CASRLAAPSTDTQYF
TGTGCCAGCAGACTAGCGGCCCCTAGCACAGATACGCAGTATTTT
>.|TRBJ2-7|TRBV18|.
CASSPKGSATTYEQYF
TGTGCCAGCTCACCGAAAGGGAGCGCCACCACCTACGAGCAGTACTTC
>.|TRBJ1-5|TRBV6-1|.
CASSEAFGAGQPQHF
TGTGCCAGCAGTGAAGCCTTTGGGGCGGGTCAGCCCCAGCATTTT
>.|TRBJ2-7|TRBV2|.
CASIYGRAYEQYF
TGTGCCAGCATCTACGGCCGGGCTTACGAGCAGTACTTC
>once|TRBJ2-7|TRBV5-1|.
CASSLGRGQVPYEQYF
TGCGCCAGCAGCTTGGGGCGGGGTCAGGTCCCCTACGAGCAGTACTTC
>.|TRBJ2-6|TRBV5-1|.
CASSLDADLSGANVLTF
TGCGCCAGCAGCTTGGACGCCGACCTCTCTGGGGCCAACGTCCTGACTTTC
>.|TRBJ2-7|TRBV28|TRBD1
CASTAAGGHSYEQYF
TGTGCCAGCACCGCTGCAGGGGGCCACTCCTACGAGCAGTACTTC
>once|TRBJ1-1|TRBV5-5|TRBD1
CASSFAPRGPGTEAFF
TGTGCCAGCAGCTTCGCGCCCAGGGGGCCTGGCACTGAAGCTTTCTTT
>.|TRBJ1-1|TRBV19|.
CASSMTGAGNTEAFF
TGTGCCAGTAGTATGACGGGGGCTGGGAACACTGAAGCTTTCTTT
>.|TRBJ1-3|TRBV28|.
CASSPSTGRVSGNTIYF
TGTGCCAGCAGTCCTTCGACAGGCCGTGTCTCTGGAAACACCATATATTTT
>.|TRBJ1-2|TRBV20-1|.
CSAREQYGYTF
TGCAGTGCTAGAGAACAGTATGGCTACACCTTC
>.|TRBJ2-7|TRBV7-2|.
CASSSRPGGSFF
TGTGCCAGCAGCTCAAGACCGGGTGGGTCTTTTTTC
>.|TRBJ2-7|TRBV7-9|.
CASSLGGREQYF
TGTGCCAGCAGCTTAGGGGGCCGCGAGCAGTACTTC
>.|TRBJ2-1|TRBV27|TRBD2
CASSTLAGALRSSYNEQFF
TGTGCCAGCAGTACGCTAGCGGGAGCCCTCAGGAGCTCCTACAATGAGCAGTTCTTC
>.|TRBJ2-1|TRBV21-1|.
CASSKARLNNEQFF
TGTGCCAGCAGCAAAGCGAGACTGAACAATGAGCAGTTCTTC
>.|TRBJ1-4|TRBV29-1|.
CSVESGGEKLFF
TGCAGCGTTGAATCCGGGGGTGAAAAACTGTTTTTT
>.|TRBJ1-5|TRBV19|.
CASTNARSSNQPQHF
TGTGCCAGTACAAACGCCCGGTCCTCCAATCAGCCCCAGCATTTT